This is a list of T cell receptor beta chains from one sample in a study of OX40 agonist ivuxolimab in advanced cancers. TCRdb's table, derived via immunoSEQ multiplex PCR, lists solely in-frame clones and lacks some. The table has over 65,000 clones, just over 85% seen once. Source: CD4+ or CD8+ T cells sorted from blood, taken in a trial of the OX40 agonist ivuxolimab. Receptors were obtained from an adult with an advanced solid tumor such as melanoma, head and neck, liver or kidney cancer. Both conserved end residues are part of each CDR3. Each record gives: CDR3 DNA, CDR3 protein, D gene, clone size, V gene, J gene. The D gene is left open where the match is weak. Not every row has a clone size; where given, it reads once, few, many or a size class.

TGTGCCAGCAGCTTAGAGGTGAACACTGAAGCTTTCTTT	CASSLEVNTEAFF	NA	few	TRBV11-3	TRBJ1-1
TGCGCCAGCAGTTTACCCGGGAAGAGCTCCTACAATGAGCAGTTCTTC	CASSLPGKSSYNEQFF	NA	once	TRBV5-1	TRBJ2-1
TGTGCCAGCAGCGTAGCAGGGGATGGTGAAGCTTTCTTT	CASSVAGDGEAFF	NA	few	TRBV9	TRBJ1-1
TGCAGCGTCCACAAGATTCTTCCCGGGACAGCCTATGGCTACACCTTC	CSVHKILPGTAYGYTF	TRBD1	NA	TRBV29-1	TRBJ1-2
TGTGCCAGCAGTCGGGACAGGGGGGTGGGCAATCAGCCCCAGCATTTT	CASSRDRGVGNQPQHF	TRBD1	NA	TRBV28	TRBJ1-5
TGTGCCTGGAGTGTAGATGCCAGAAAAGACACAGATACGCAGTATTTT	CAWSVDARKDTDTQYF	NA	NA	TRBV30	TRBJ2-3
TGTGCCAGCTCGCAAGCCCGGCAGGCCGAGGGTGAAAAACTGTTTTTT	CASSQARQAEGEKLFF	NA	NA	TRBV18	TRBJ1-4
TGTGCCAGCGTAGCGGGGGGGCGAGAGACCCAGTACTTC	CASVAGGRETQYF	TRBD2	NA	TRBV28	TRBJ2-5
TGTGCCATCAGTGAAAACAGAGCAAGTGGAAACACCATATATTTT	CAISENRASGNTIYF	NA	NA	TRBV10-3	TRBJ1-3
TGCAGCGTTGGCGACAGCTATAGCAATCAGCCCCAGCATTTT	CSVGDSYSNQPQHF	NA	NA	TRBV29-1	TRBJ1-5
TGTGCCAGCAGCACAGGGAGCCATAGCAATCAGCCCCAGCATTTT	CASSTGSHSNQPQHF	NA	NA	TRBV6-1	TRBJ1-5
TGTGCCTGGACAGTCGGCGGGTATCAGCCCCAGCATTTT	CAWTVGGYQPQHF	NA	few	TRBV30	TRBJ1-5
TGTGCCAGCAGCTTGGGTGAGGATCAGCCCCAGCATTTT	CASSLGEDQPQHF	NA	NA	TRBV5-4	TRBJ1-5